This is a list of T cell receptor beta chains from one sample in a study of CD8 T cells in Susac syndrome. TCRdb itself ran the immunoSEQ multiplex PCR reads through MiXCR, one entry per CDR3 protein. The sample records about 120,000 distinct CDR3 sequences, 94% being singletons. The specimen sequenced was CD4+ T cells from PBMCs. These receptor sequences come from a human donor in good health. Both conserved end residues are part of each CDR3. Each record gives: D gene, V gene, clone size, J gene, CDR3 DNA, CDR3 protein. A D gene is named only where the DNA matches it firmly. Part of the rows lack a size; the others show once, few, many or a class for expanded clones.

>TRBD2|TRBV6-1|NA|TRBJ2-7
TGTGCCAGCAGTCCTCTCGGACTAGCGAGGCGTTCGGACGAGCAGTACTTC
CASSPLGLARRSDEQYF
>NA|TRBV6-2/TRBV6-3|once|TRBJ2-4
TGTGCCAGCGGTAGAGGGAATTTGGCCAAAAACATTCAGTACTTC
CASGRGNLAKNIQYF
>TRBD2|TRBV29-1|NA|TRBJ2-1
TGCAGCGTTAGGCCTAGCGGGTCTCCCAGCTCCTACAATGAGCAGTTCTTC
CSVRPSGSPSSYNEQFF
>NA|TRBV27|NA|TRBJ2-1
TGTGCCAGCATGGGCAGGAGGGAGGTCGATGAGCAGTTCTTC
CASMGRREVDEQFF
>NA|TRBV12-3/TRBV12-4|once|TRBJ1-1
TGTGCCAGCAGTTTCATGGTGGGAGGGCGGGGGACTGAAGCTTTCTTT
CASSFMVGGRGTEAFF
>TRBD2|TRBV12-3/TRBV12-4|once|TRBJ2-7
TGTGCCAGCAGTCGACTAGCGGGAGGAGGTGAGCAGTACTTC
CASSRLAGGGEQYF
>NA|TRBV5-1|once|TRBJ2-3
TGCGCCAGCAGCTTGGCGGGCAGGGGTAGCACAGATACGCAGTATTTT
CASSLAGRGSTDTQYF
>NA|TRBV30|NA|TRBJ1-1
TGTGCCTGGAGTGTACTGGGGGGATTTCCGAACACTGAAGCTTTCTTT
CAWSVLGGFPNTEAFF
>NA|TRBV15|once|TRBJ2-3
TGTGCCACCAGCAGAGCCATAGCGGATACGCAGTATTTT
CATSRAIADTQYF
>NA|TRBV20-1|NA|TRBJ2-7
TGCAGTTCTACAACGACTGGCCAATACGAGCAGTACTTC
CSSTTTGQYEQYF
>NA|TRBV2|NA|TRBJ2-3
TGTGCCAGCAATTCGGGTAGCGCCCTAGTGGGGGATGATACGCAGTATTTT
CASNSGSALVGDDTQYF
>NA|TRBV14|NA|TRBJ1-2
TGTGCCAGCAGCCGCATCGGGGCGCGGAGCTATGGCTACACCTTC
CASSRIGARSYGYTF
>TRBD2|TRBV20-1|NA|TRBJ2-7
TGCAGCGGGAGTGCGGGGGTCGAGCAGTACTTC
CSGSAGVEQYF
>NA|TRBV5-1|NA|TRBJ2-5
TGCGCCAGCAGCTTGGGAGCTGGGGAGACCCAGTACTTC
CASSLGAGETQYF
>NA|TRBV11-2|NA|TRBJ2-3
TGTGCCAGCAGCTCAATAATAACAGGGTCAGATACGCAGTATTTT
CASSSIITGSDTQYF
>TRBD2|TRBV6-2/TRBV6-3|NA|TRBJ2-7
TGTGCCAGCAGAACTAGCGGCTACGAGCAGTACTTC
CASRTSGYEQYF
>NA|TRBV2|NA|TRBJ2-7
TGTGCCAGCAGGTACGCCAGGCAGGGGACCTCCGAGCAGTACTTC
CASRYARQGTSEQYF
>TRBD2|TRBV7-9|once|TRBJ2-7
TGTGCCAGCAGCGAAACTAGCGGGCGCACCTACGAGCAGTACTTC
CASSETSGRTYEQYF
>NA|TRBV5-1|NA|TRBJ2-6
TGCGCCAGCAGCTTGTCGTCTTCCATCGGAGGGGCCAACGTCCTGACTTTC
CASSLSSSIGGANVLTF
>TRBD1|TRBV10-3|NA|TRBJ1-1
TGTGCCATCAGTAACAGGGGAAAGGGGAACACTGAAGCTTTCTTT
CAISNRGKGNTEAFF
>NA|TRBV4-3|NA|TRBJ2-5
TGCGCCAGCAGCCACGGAAGTTCGGGAGCGAACCAAGAGACCCAGTACTTC
CASSHGSSGANQETQYF
>NA|TRBV6-1|NA|TRBJ2-3
TGTGCCAGCAGTGACATAGGCGGGAAGCGACCAGATACGCAGTATTTT
CASSDIGGKRPDTQYF
>NA|TRBV5-1|NA|TRBJ2-3
TGCGCCAGCAGCTTGGGACTTGTCACAGATACGCAGTATTTT
CASSLGLVTDTQYF
>NA|TRBV30|NA|TRBJ1-3
TGTGCCTGGACAGGCTCTGGAAACACCATATATTTT
CAWTGSGNTIYF
>TRBD1|TRBV7-9|once|TRBJ2-3
TGTGCCAGCAGCAACCGACAGGGATTAGAGGCAGATACGCAGTATTTT
CASSNRQGLEADTQYF
>NA|TRBV28|NA|TRBJ2-2
TGTGCCAGCGTTTTAGGCGCCCCGAACACCGGGGAGCTGTTTTTT
CASVLGAPNTGELFF
>NA|TRBV7-3|NA|TRBJ2-6
TGTGCCAGCAGCCCGGGACCGGGCAACGTCCTGACTTTC
CASSPGPGNVLTF
>NA|TRBV7-9|NA|TRBJ2-5
TGTGCCAGCACCCTTGCCGGGACTGTGGAGACCCAGTACTTC
CASTLAGTVETQYF
>NA|TRBV30|NA|TRBJ1-2
TGTGCCTGGAGTGTCCGAACCGGCTACACCTTC
CAWSVRTGYTF
>NA|TRBV20-1|NA|TRBJ1-6
TGCAGTGCTAGAGGAGTTGCGGTGAGAAATTCACCCCTCCACTTT
CSARGVAVRNSPLHF
>NA|TRBV5-6|few|TRBJ2-5
TGTGCCAGCAGCTTGGCCGCTAGTGTGGAGACCCAGTACTTC
CASSLAASVETQYF
>NA|TRBV7-9|NA|TRBJ2-6
TGTGCCAGCAGCCTAGACAGGTCGGGGGCCAACGTCCTGACTTTC
CASSLDRSGANVLTF
>NA|TRBV20-1|NA|TRBJ2-7
TGCAGTGTCCCTTATGGGGAGCAGTACTTC
CSVPYGEQYF
>TRBD1|TRBV7-9|once|TRBJ2-5
TGTGCCAGCATCCCCGGACAGGGACAAGAGACCCAGTACTTC
CASIPGQGQETQYF
>NA|TRBV11-2|NA|TRBJ2-7
TGTGCCAGCAGCTCCTACCCCCTAGTCCCCTACGAGCAGTACTTC
CASSSYPLVPYEQYF
>NA|TRBV20-1|NA|TRBJ2-3
TGCAGTGCTTCCGAAGCTTCTAAGGGTACAGATACGCAGTATTTT
CSASEASKGTDTQYF
>TRBD2|TRBV19|NA|TRBJ2-5
TGTGCCACCACCCCCGGGGGGGCGAGGGAGACCCAGTACTTC
CATTPGGARETQYF
>TRBD2|TRBV15|NA|TRBJ2-1
TGTGCCACCAGCAGAGGGGGACTAGCGGCTGAGCAGTTCTTC
CATSRGGLAAEQFF
>NA|TRBV7-8|NA|TRBJ2-7
TGTGCCAGCAGCTTTAATGGCCCTTACGAGCAGTACTTC
CASSFNGPYEQYF
>NA|TRBV10-1|NA|TRBJ1-5
TGCGCCAGCAGTGTCACCAATCAGCCCCAGCATTTT
CASSVTNQPQHF
>NA|TRBV24-1|NA|TRBJ2-5
TGTGCCACCAGTGATTCAATCCAAGAGACCCAGTACTTC
CATSDSIQETQYF
>TRBD2|TRBV7-2|NA|TRBJ2-7
TGTGCCAGCAGCTTAGCGGCTAGCGGGGGGCAGTACTTC
CASSLAASGGQYF
>NA|TRBV2|NA|TRBJ1-4
TGTGCCAGCAGTGAACTTGCTCCAGCGGGCGAAAAACTGTTTTTT
CASSELAPAGEKLFF
>NA|TRBV20-1|NA|TRBJ2-2
TGCAGTGCTCCTCCTTCTAGTCTACACGGGGAGCTGTTTTTT
CSAPPSSLHGELFF
>NA|TRBV27|NA|TRBJ2-2
TGTGCCAGCCGTGAGGCACGATCCCCCGGGGAGCTGTTTTTT
CASREARSPGELFF
>TRBD1|TRBV3-1|once|TRBJ1-3
TGTGCCAGCAACACGGGACAGCTCGACTCTGGAAACACCATATATTTT
CASNTGQLDSGNTIYF
>NA|TRBV27|NA|TRBJ2-1
TGTGCCAGCAGTTTATGGGGGGAATCCTACAATGAGCAGTTCTTC
CASSLWGESYNEQFF
>TRBD2|TRBV29-1|NA|TRBJ2-5
TGCAGCTTTAGCGGGAGCAAACAAGAGACCCAGTACTTC
CSFSGSKQETQYF
>NA|TRBV12-3/TRBV12-4|NA|TRBJ1-2
TGTGCCAGCAGTTCCCCCCGTGGGTCAGAGAACTATGGCTACACCTTC
CASSSPRGSENYGYTF
>NA|TRBV7-3|NA|TRBJ1-2
TGTGCCAGCAGCCCATCCGGGGCAGTCGCTAACTATGGCTACACCTTC
CASSPSGAVANYGYTF
>TRBD1|TRBV20-1|NA|TRBJ2-3
TGCAGTGCTCAGGGACAGGGGAGCACAGATACGCAGTATTTT
CSAQGQGSTDTQYF
>TRBD2|TRBV7-3|NA|TRBJ2-1
TGTGCCAGCAGCTCGATGACTAGCGGCCCGCAGTTCTTC
CASSSMTSGPQFF
>NA|TRBV7-2|once|TRBJ2-5
TGTGCCAGCAGCCCACTCAGGGGCGGGGAGACCCAGTACTTC
CASSPLRGGETQYF
>NA|TRBV7-2|NA|TRBJ2-5
TGTGCCAGCAGCTTAGTACAGGGTGGACAAGAGACCCAGTACTTC
CASSLVQGGQETQYF
>TRBD2|TRBV7-2|NA|TRBJ2-7
TGTGCCAGCAGCTTCCCTCGGGGGGGGAGCTCCTACGAGCAGTACTTC
CASSFPRGGSSYEQYF